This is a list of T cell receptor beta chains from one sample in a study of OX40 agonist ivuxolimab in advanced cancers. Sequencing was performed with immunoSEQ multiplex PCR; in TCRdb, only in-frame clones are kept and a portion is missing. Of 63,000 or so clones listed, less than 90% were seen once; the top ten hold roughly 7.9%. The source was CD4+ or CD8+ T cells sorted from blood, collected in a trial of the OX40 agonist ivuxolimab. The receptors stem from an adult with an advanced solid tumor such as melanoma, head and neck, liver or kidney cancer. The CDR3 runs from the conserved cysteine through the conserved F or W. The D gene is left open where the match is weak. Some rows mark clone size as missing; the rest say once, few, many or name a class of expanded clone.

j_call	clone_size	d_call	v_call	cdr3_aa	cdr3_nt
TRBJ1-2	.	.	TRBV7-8	CASSLEATFGYGYTF	TGTGCCAGCAGCTTAGAGGCAACTTTTGGCTATGGCTACACCTTC
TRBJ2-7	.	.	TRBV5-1	CASSLDTGMGEQYF	TGCGCCAGCAGCTTGGACACAGGGATGGGGGAGCAGTACTTC
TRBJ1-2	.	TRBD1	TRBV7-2	CASSHGTGTGTYGYTF	TGTGCCAGCAGCCACGGTACCGGGACAGGGACCTATGGCTACACCTTC
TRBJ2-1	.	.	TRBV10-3	CAISYSGLEYNEQFF	TGTGCCATCAGTTATTCGGGACTGGAATACAATGAGCAGTTCTTC
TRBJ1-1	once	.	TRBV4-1	CASSQMGVPEAFF	TGCGCCAGCAGCCAGATGGGGGTCCCTGAAGCTTTCTTT
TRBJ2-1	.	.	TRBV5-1	CASSLRGQGYNEQFF	TGCGCCAGCAGCTTGCGTGGGCAGGGCTACAATGAGCAGTTCTTC
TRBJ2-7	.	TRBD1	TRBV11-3	CASSLGTGGFYEQYF	TGTGCCAGCAGCTTAGGGACAGGGGGTTTCTACGAGCAGTACTTC
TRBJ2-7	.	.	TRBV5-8	CASSLRYEQYF	TGTGCCAGCAGCTTGCGGTACGAGCAGTACTTC
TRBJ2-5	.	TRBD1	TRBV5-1	CASSLGQGWTQETQYF	TGCGCCAGCAGCTTAGGACAGGGGTGGACCCAAGAGACCCAGTACTTC
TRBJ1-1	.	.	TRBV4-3	CASSQATGNTEAFF	TGCGCCAGCAGCCAGGCCACTGGGAACACTGAAGCTTTCTTT
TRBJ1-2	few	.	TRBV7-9	CASSASGWANYGYTF	TGTGCCAGCAGCGCCTCGGGGTGGGCTAACTATGGCTACACCTTC
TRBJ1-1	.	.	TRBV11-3	CASSDPSTGNTEAFF	TGTGCCAGCAGCGACCCCTCCACAGGGAACACTGAAGCTTTCTTT
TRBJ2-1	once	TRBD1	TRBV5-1	CASSSGQVYNEQFF	TGCGCCAGCAGCTCAGGACAGGTTTACAATGAGCAGTTCTTC
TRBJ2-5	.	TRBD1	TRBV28	CASSLAEQGGEQYF	TGTGCCAGCAGTTTAGCCGAACAGGGGGGTGAGCAGTACTTC
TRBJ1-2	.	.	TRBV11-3	CASSLASRVPNYGYTF	TGTGCCAGCAGCTTAGCGAGCAGAGTACCTAACTATGGCTACACCTTC
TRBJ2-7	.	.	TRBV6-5	CASSKGFYEQYF	TGTGCCAGCAGTAAGGGGTTCTACGAGCAGTACTTC
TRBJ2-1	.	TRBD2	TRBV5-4	CASNGWGTSSYNEQFF	TGTGCCAGCAACGGGTGGGGGACTAGCAGCTACAATGAGCAGTTCTTC
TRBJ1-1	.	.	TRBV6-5	CASSWRPNWNTEAFF	TGTGCCAGCAGTTGGAGGCCCAACTGGAACACTGAAGCTTTCTTT
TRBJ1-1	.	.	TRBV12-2	CASRALGARNRNTEAFF	TGTGCAAGTCGCGCCCTGGGGGCGAGGAACCGGAACACTGAAGCTTTCTTT
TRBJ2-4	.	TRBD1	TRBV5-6	CASSLSGTGYTKNIQYF	TGTGCCAGCAGCTTGTCCGGGACAGGGTATACCAAAAACATTCAGTACTTC
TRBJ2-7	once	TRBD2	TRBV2	CASRSTSGGYEQYF	TGTGCCAGCAGATCGACTAGCGGGGGCTACGAGCAGTACTTC
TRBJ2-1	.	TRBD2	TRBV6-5	CASSYPLAGVANEQFF	TGTGCCAGCAGTTACCCCTTAGCGGGAGTAGCCAATGAGCAGTTCTTC
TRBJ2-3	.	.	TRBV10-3	CAIRGFSTDTQYF	TGTGCCATCCGGGGGTTTAGCACAGATACGCAGTATTTT
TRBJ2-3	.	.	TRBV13	CASSLGLTRSTDTQYF	TGTGCCAGCAGCTTGGGTCTTACCAGAAGCACAGATACGCAGTATTTT
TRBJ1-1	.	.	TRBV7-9	CASSLDSRNTEAFF	TGTGCCAGCAGCTTAGACAGCCGGAACACTGAAGCTTTCTTT
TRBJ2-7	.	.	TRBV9	CASSVAPGFYEQYF	TGTGCCAGCAGCGTAGCCCCAGGGTTCTACGAGCAGTACTTC
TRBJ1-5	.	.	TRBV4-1	CASSQAQGQGIGPQHF	TGCGCCAGCAGCCAAGCTCAGGGGCAGGGGATCGGGCCCCAGCATTTT
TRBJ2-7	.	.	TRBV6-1	CASSDPPGAPREQYF	TGTGCCAGCAGTGATCCCCCAGGGGCCCCTAGAGAGCAGTACTTC
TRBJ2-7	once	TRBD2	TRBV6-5	CAAGKREDYEQYF	TGTGCAGCTGGGAAGCGGGAGGACTACGAGCAGTACTTC
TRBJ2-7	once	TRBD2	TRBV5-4	CASSKGTKFYEQYF	TGTGCCAGCAGCAAAGGGACTAAGTTCTACGAGCAGTACTTC
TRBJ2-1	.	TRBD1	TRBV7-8	CASSFGTGGYNEQFF	TGTGCCAGCAGCTTCGGGACAGGGGGTTACAATGAGCAGTTCTTC
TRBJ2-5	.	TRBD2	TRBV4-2	CASSQEGSGGLETQYF	TGTGCCAGCAGCCAAGAGGGTAGCGGGGGGCTGGAGACCCAGTACTTC
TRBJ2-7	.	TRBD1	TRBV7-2	CASSSRTGSYEQYF	TGTGCCAGCAGCTCACGGACAGGCTCCTACGAGCAGTACTTC
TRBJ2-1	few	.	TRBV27	CASSLNPPYNEQFF	TGTGCCAGCAGTTTAAATCCCCCCTACAATGAGCAGTTCTTC
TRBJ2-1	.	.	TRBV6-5	CASSPGGNEQFF	TGTGCCAGCAGCCCCGGGGGCAATGAGCAGTTCTTC
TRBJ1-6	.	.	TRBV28	CASSLWRANSPLHF	TGTGCCAGCAGTTTGTGGAGGGCGAATTCACCCCTCCACTTT
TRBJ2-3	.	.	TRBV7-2	CASSLVGVITDTQYF	TGTGCCAGCAGCTTAGTCGGGGTAATCACAGATACGCAGTATTTT
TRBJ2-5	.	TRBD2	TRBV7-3	CASSLAGTSQETQYF	TGTGCCAGCAGCTTAGCCGGGACTAGTCAAGAGACCCAGTACTTC
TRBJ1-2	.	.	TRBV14	CASSQAVNYGYTF	TGTGCCAGCAGCCAGGCAGTCAACTATGGCTACACCTTC
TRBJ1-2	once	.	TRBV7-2	CASSLSSGANYGYTF	TGTGCCAGCAGCTTATCGAGCGGTGCTAACTATGGCTACACCTTC
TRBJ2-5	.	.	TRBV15	CATSRRTADQETQYF	TGTGCCACCAGCAGAAGGACAGCCGACCAAGAGACCCAGTACTTC
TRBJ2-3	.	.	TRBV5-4	CASSGDARPDTQYF	TGTGCCAGCAGCGGGGACGCCCGGCCGGATACGCAGTATTTT
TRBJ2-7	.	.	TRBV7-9	CASSLERRPEEQYF	TGTGCCAGCAGCTTAGAGCGGAGGCCCGAGGAGCAGTACTTC
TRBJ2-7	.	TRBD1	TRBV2	CASSAAGTGGSYEQYF	TGTGCCAGCAGTGCAGCCGGGACAGGGGGCTCTTACGAGCAGTACTTC
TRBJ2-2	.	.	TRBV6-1	CASSGRRGTGELFF	TGTGCCAGCAGTGGTCGGAGGGGCACCGGGGAGCTGTTTTTT
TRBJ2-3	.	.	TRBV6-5	CASGRSSSTDTQYF	TGTGCCAGCGGAAGGAGTTCTAGCACAGATACGCAGTATTTT
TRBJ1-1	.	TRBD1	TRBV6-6	CASSDPGQGGPEAFF	TGTGCCAGCAGTGATCCGGGACAGGGTGGGCCTGAAGCTTTCTTT
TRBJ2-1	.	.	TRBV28	CASGITWAGQEEQFF	TGTGCCAGCGGGATTACTTGGGCAGGCCAGGAGGAGCAGTTCTTC